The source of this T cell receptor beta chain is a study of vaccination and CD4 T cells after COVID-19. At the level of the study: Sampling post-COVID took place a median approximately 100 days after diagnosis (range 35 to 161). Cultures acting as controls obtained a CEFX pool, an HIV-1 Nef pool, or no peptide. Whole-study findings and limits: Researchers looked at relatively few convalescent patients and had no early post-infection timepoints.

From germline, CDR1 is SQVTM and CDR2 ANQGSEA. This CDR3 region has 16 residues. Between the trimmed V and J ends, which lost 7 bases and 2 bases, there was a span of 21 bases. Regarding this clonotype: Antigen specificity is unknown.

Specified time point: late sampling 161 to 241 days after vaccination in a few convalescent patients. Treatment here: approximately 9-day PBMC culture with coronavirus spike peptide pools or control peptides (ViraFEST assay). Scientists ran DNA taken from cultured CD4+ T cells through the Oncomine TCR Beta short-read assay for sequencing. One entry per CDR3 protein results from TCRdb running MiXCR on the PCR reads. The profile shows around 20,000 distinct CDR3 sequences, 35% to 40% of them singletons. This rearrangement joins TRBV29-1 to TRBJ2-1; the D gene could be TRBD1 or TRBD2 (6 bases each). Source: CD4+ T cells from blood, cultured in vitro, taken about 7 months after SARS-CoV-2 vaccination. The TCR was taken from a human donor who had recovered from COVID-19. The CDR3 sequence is CSGGAGWGMTYNEQFF. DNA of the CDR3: TGCAGCGGGGGGGCAGGGTGGGGAATGACCTACAATGAGCAGTTCTTC.